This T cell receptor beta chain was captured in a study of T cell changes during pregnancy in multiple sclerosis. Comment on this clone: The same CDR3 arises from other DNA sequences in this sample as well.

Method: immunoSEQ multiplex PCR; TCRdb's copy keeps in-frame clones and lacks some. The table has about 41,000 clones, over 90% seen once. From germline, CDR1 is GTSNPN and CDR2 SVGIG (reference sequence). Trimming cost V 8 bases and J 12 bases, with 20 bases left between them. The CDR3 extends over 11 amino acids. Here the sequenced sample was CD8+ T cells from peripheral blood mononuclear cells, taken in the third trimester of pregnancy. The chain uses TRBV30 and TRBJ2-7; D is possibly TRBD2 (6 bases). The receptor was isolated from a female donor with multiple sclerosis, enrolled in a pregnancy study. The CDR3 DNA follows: TGTGCCGCCGGTGGGACTGCCGTTTTGTACTTC. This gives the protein CAAGGTAVLYF.